This T cell receptor (beta chain) is from a study of shared clonotypes between healthy human individuals (dated by TCRdb to about 2020). Broadly, across the study: Two women and three men aged 18 to 49 years were included in the cohort. Per donor, leukapheresis produced somewhere between about 0.9 and 10 billion PBMCs. To estimate repertoire size and how much clonotypes are shared between individuals, the study performed deep sequencing of blood TCR repertoires from a few healthy adults. Libraries were prepared and TCR repertoires were sequenced by different laboratories using diverse techniques, in order to increase sequencing depth and limit assay-specific biases. For each donor, three plates each were used for CD4 naive and CD4 memory, two plates were used for CD8 naive, and one plate was used for CD8 memory. What the research found in general, with its limitations: The genetic and exposure-history diversity represented was limited by the small number of donors. Sampling was restricted to blood, and TCR repertoires in tissue are likely to differ from TCR repertoires in blood. Compared with non-shared clonotypes, the clonotypes found in all four sorted-subset donors had higher generation probabilities. Estimated clonotype richness was generally larger for naive than for memory subsets. Roughly 5% of naive CD4, 3.5% of naive CD8, around 2.3% of memory CD4, and about 0.4% of memory CD8 clonotypes were shared across several donors. Pairwise subsampling led to the expectation that sequencing depth would affect the degree of clonotype sharing among donors. Rarefaction of sorted-subset datasets indicated incomplete sequencing despite the large sequencing depth.

Using the deep immunoSEQ assay, TCR CDR3 regions were amplified from genomic DNA by multiplex PCR. Extracted genomic DNA from each cell subset was distributed evenly across all wells of several immunoSEQ 96-well plates, and each plate was treated as a replicate. Each replicate PCR for sorted subsets received around 0.2 ug genomic DNA, equal to 30,000 or so T cell genomes. Purified libraries were measured with a Qubit 3.0 fluorometer, size-checked on a Bioanalyzer 2100, and measured again with the KAPA Library Quantification kit. A separate single-read 150-cycle Illumina NextSeq 550 flow cell was used to sequence each immunoSEQ 96-well plate. The authors processed their data as follows. Because only junctional sequences without quality scores were contained in the immunoSEQ output, filtering matching that applied to full-length reads could not be performed. Sequences were annotated with PyIR, a Python wrapper for IgBLAST v1.9, and V/J genes and CDR3 were assigned using IMGT germline references. Reads were filtered out if the reads had weak V/J assignments (E-value above 1e-6), no CDR3, stop codons, out-of-frame junctions, or ambiguous translated residues. A V3J clonotype was defined by an identical inferred V gene, J gene, and CDR3 amino acid sequence. The percentage overlap between two repertoires was calculated by dividing the number of shared unique clonotypes by the size of the smaller repertoire. Richness of each repertoire was evaluated using RTK rarefaction, the Chao1 estimator, and Recon v2.1 estimates of unobserved clonotypes. For all TCRbeta clonotypes obtained by the gDNA method from four donors, generation probabilities were computed with OLGA. The clones in this table, taken by TCRdb from immuneACCESS, are in-frame only. Not every clone is retained; where verified, under half of the shortfall comes from an unresolved V gene, and the cause of the rest is unknown. D and trimming come from the DNA, and the V and J calls and clone size come from that table. The sample table contains approximately 99,000 clones; only one count was recorded for roughly 70% of them. Approximately 25% of the sample rests with the top ten.

V gives up 6 bases and J gives up 0 bases, and the segment between their germline ends measures 9 bases. Counted from cysteine to phenylalanine, this CDR3 has 14 amino acids. Just CDR3 DNA is preserved here, 42 bases in frame from base 1. Per the germline V gene (reference sequence), LNHDA is the CDR1 and SQIVND is the CDR2. As for this clone: Its cognate antigen has yet to be identified. No much larger clone is present one base from it, and per-base qualities are unavailable.

Healthy HIV-negative adults with no recently reported acute infections or vaccinations were included as donors. Only Caucasian adults living in Nashville, Tennessee, USA were represented among the donors. CD8 memory samples consisted of magnetically selected CD45RO+ cells combined with CCR7-negative CD45RA+ effector memory (TemRA) cells. Blood was obtained by leukapheresis, after which PBMCs were separated by Ficoll-Histopaque density gradient centrifugation and cryopreserved in liquid nitrogen vapor phase. Purity and quantity of every magnetically sorted T cell population were checked by analytical flow cytometry. Genomic DNA was isolated from each sorted fraction and quantified by UV absorbance on a Nanodrop 2000c.

Sequencing used memory CD8+ T cells sorted from blood. The intended sense of this specimen's cell subset or site label: CD45RO+ cells pooled with CCR7-negative TemRA cells. The sequence came from a woman aged 30 to 39 in good health. Recombination joined TRBV19 with TRBJ1-5, with an unclear D gene assignment. The CDR3 in this case is CASSEQNSNQPQHF. In nucleotide form, the sequence is TGTGCCAGTAGCGAGCAAAATAGCAATCAGCCCCAGCATTTT.